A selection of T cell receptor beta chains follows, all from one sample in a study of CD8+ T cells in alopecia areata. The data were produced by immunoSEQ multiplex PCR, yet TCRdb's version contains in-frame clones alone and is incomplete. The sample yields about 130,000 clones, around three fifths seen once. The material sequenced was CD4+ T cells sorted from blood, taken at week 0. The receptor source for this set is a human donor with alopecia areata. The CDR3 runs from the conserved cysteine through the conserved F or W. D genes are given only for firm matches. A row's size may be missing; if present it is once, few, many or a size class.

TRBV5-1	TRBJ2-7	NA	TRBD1	CASSVDRGRAQYF	TGCGCCAGCAGCGTGGACAGGGGGCGCGCGCAGTACTTC
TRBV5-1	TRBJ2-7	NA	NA	CASSSEPSDAGYEQYF	TGCGCCAGCAGCTCTGAACCTTCGGACGCGGGATACGAGCAGTACTTC
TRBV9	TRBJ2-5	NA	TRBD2	CASSVSGGVQETQYF	TGTGCCAGCAGCGTAAGCGGGGGAGTACAAGAGACCCAGTACTTC
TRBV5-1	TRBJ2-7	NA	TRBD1	CASNLGQGASYEQYF	TGCGCCAGCAACCTGGGACAGGGGGCCTCCTACGAGCAGTACTTC
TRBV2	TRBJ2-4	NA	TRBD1	CASRTGTIQYF	TGTGCCAGCAGGACAGGGACCATTCAGTACTTC
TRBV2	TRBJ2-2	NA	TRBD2	CASSASGITGELFF	TGTGCCAGCAGTGCTAGCGGAATCACCGGGGAGCTGTTTTTT
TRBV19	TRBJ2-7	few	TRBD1	CASSIPRGTGTYEQYF	TGTGCCAGTAGTATACCGCGCGGGACAGGGACCTACGAGCAGTACTTC
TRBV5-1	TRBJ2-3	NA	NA	CASSRRSPTDTQYF	TGCGCCAGCAGCAGGCGGAGCCCCACAGATACGCAGTATTTT
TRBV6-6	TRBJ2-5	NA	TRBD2	CASSYSSGADQETQYF	TGTGCCAGCAGTTACTCGAGCGGGGCCGATCAAGAGACCCAGTACTTC
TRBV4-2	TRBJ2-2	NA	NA	CASSQEDRLGGELFF	TGTGCCAGCAGCCAAGAAGACAGGCTTGGCGGGGAGCTGTTTTTT
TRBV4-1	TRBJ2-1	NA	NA	CASSVVNLVSYNEQFF	TGCGCCAGCAGCGTAGTCAACCTTGTATCCTACAATGAGCAGTTCTTC
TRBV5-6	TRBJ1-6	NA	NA	CASSLVDSPLHF	TGTGCCAGCAGCTTGGTAGATTCACCCCTCCACTTT
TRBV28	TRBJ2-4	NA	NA	CASNKGGSKQNIQYF	TGTGCCAGCAACAAGGGCGGTAGTAAACAAAACATTCAGTACTTC